The 26 T cell receptor beta chains given below trace back to one sample, sequenced in a study of CXCR3-negative and CXCR3-positive naive CD8 T cells. Study findings and constraints: Naive cells that were CXCR3-positive had more hydrophobic TRB CDR3s (compared with CXCR3-negative naive cells).

These receptors are not linked to any known antigen. The authors made the TRB cDNA libraries by 5' RACE using UMI labels. No DNA is given; TCRdb re-called the 5' RACE reads and lists each CDR3 protein once. The sample totals approximately 140,000 distinct CDR3 sequences. The source material was naive CXCR3+ CD8+ T cells from blood. Subset: CD45RO-CCR7+CD27+CD95- naive CD8+ T cells expressing CXCR3 (TNR3+). Source of these receptors: a human donor in good health. Some clones in this sample may be carry-over from other donors' samples.

This sequence joins TRBV27 and TRBJ2-7; TCRdb selects TRBD2, and the lack of DNA leaves this call unchecked. CDR1 is MNHEY, CDR2 SMNVEV, per germline (reference sequence). The CDR3 is made up of 14 amino acids. The chain's CDR3 is CASRHSGSRDEQYF.

The V and J genes are TRBV12-3 or TRBV12-4 and TRBJ1-4. This CDR3 has 12 residues. The CDR3 spells CASGTAPEKLFF.

J is TRBJ2-7 and V is TRBV29-1. CDR3 length: 12 residues. The germline CDR1 and CDR2 sequences are SQVTM and ANQGSEA. CDR3 amino acids: CSVFENSYEQYF.

The CDR3 protein is CSVQGTANGYTF. This chain connects TRBV29-1 to TRBJ1-2; TCRdb's assignment of TRBD1 cannot be checked, as there is no DNA. Germline values: CDR1 SQVTM, CDR2 ANQGSEA. The CDR3 spans 12 residues.

The chain couples TRBV4-2 to TRBJ2-7; TCRdb lists TRBD1, though no DNA is available to test this call. This CDR3 is built from 16 residues. Germline V gene lookup returns CDR1 LGHNA and CDR2 YNFKEQ. The CDR3 protein is CASSRTTGTLSYEQYF.

The J gene is TRBJ2-7, the V gene TRBV10-3. This CDR3 region has 13 residues. Germline assignment: CDR1 ENHRY and CDR2 SYGVKD. The CDR3 sequence is CAISESKYYEQYF.

The chain links TRBV13 to TRBJ2-1; the TCRdb call, TRBD2, lacks DNA for checking. The CDR3 is 16 amino acids. From germline, CDR1 is PRHDT and CDR2 FYEKMQ (reference sequence). CDR3 loop: CASSLEAGGRYNEQFF.

The chain recombines TRBV12-3 or TRBV12-4 with TRBJ1-5; as DNA is missing, the TRBD1 call by TCRdb cannot be tested. This CDR3 spans 12 amino acids. CDR3 loop: CASSQGDQPQHF.

V is TRBV6-2 or TRBV6-3 and J is TRBJ2-7; the D call from TCRdb, TRBD2, cannot be confirmed without DNA. There are 15 residues in the CDR3. Germline assignment: CDR1 MNHEY and CDR2 SVGEGT. CDR3 amino acids: CASSYSGLAAYEQYF.

The rearrangement joins TRBV27 to TRBJ2-3; TCRdb gives TRBD1 as the D gene, but with no DNA this cannot be confirmed. This CDR3 has 14 residues. The germline V gene has CDR1 MNHEY and CDR2 SMNVEV (reference sequence). CDR3 in amino acids: CASSLRGGANTQYF.

The chain carries TRBV20-1 and TRBJ2-4; TCRdb indicates TRBD1, and absent DNA this call remains unverified. Per germline, CDR1 DFQATT and CDR2 SNEGSKA (reference sequence). The CDR3 is made up of 14 amino acids. The CDR3 protein is CSARGRGGVNIQYF.

The chain carries TRBV5-5 and TRBJ2-3; as DNA is missing, the TRBD2 call by TCRdb cannot be tested. Germline V gene data show CDR1 as SGHKS and CDR2 as YYEKEE (reference sequence). CDR3 length equals 19 residues. This CDR3 is CASSSGFEGGVSATDTQYF.

The V call is TRBV12-3 or TRBV12-4, the J call TRBJ2-1; no DNA is available, so the TRBD1 call from TCRdb remains unchecked. This CDR3 has 14 amino acids. CDR3 region: CASRPTGQVNEQFF.

V and J are TRBV7-2 and TRBJ1-1. CDR3 length equals 17 residues. Germline values: CDR1 SGHTA, CDR2 FQGNSA. The CDR3 sequence is CASSLLAAGVSDTEAFF.

The CDR3: CASSSRDTTYEQYF. V usage is TRBV6-2 or TRBV6-3 and J usage is TRBJ2-7; no DNA is available, so the TRBD1 call from TCRdb remains unchecked. CDR3 length equals 14 residues. Germline CDR1 MNHEY, CDR2 SVGEGT.

The CDR3 region is CSHPGFQGTHGYTF. The chain employs TRBV20-1 and TRBJ1-2; TCRdb's D call, TRBD1, is unchecked because there is no DNA. The CDR3 spans 14 residues. Germline V CDR1 and CDR2: DFQATT, SNEGSKA (reference sequence).

This rearrangement joins TRBV15 to TRBJ2-1; the D call from TCRdb, TRBD1, cannot be confirmed without DNA. Germline V gene sequence: CDR1 LNHNV, CDR2 YYDKDF (reference sequence). The CDR3 sequence is 15 residues long. The CDR3 protein is CATSRATGAQNEQFF. The whole variable domain, filled in from reference TRBV15 and TRBJ2-1, reads DAMVIQNPRYQVTQFGKPVTLSCSQTLNHNVMYWYQQKSSQAPKLLFHYYDKDFNNEADTPDNFQSRRPNTSFCFLDIRSPGLGDTAMYLCATSRATGAQNEQFFGPGTRLTVL.

The gene calls are TRBV29-1 and TRBJ2-7. CDR3 size: 12 residues. Per germline, CDR1 SQVTM and CDR2 ANQGSEA. Here the CDR3 reads CSVEDQRIEQYF.

V usage is TRBV29-1 and J usage is TRBJ2-7. The CDR3 runs to 13 residues. Germline CDR1 reads SQVTM; CDR2 reads ANQGSEA. The chain's CDR3 is CSVDPGNPYEQYF.

V and J are TRBV7-2 and TRBJ2-7; the D gene TCRdb calls, TRBD2, cannot be checked with no DNA. There are 13 residues in the CDR3. Germline V CDR1 and CDR2: SGHTA, FQGNSA. The CDR3 loop is CASSFEGPHEQYF.

V is TRBV29-1 and J is TRBJ2-2; the TRBD1 assignment by TCRdb is unverifiable without DNA. The CDR3 totals 14 residues. The germline CDR1 and CDR2 sequences are SQVTM and ANQGSEA. CDR3 loop: CSVEDPQGAGELFF.

The V gene is TRBV29-1, the J gene TRBJ2-7; TCRdb returns TRBD1, unconfirmable since there is no DNA. The CDR3 totals 14 residues. Germline loops: CDR1 SQVTM, CDR2 ANQGSEA. The CDR3 spells CSVIGRGTSYEQYF.

CDR3: CASSPANYNSPLHF. This chain links TRBV7-2 with TRBJ1-6. This CDR3 has 14 residues. Germline loops: CDR1 SGHTA, CDR2 FQGNSA.

The chain links TRBV27 to TRBJ2-1; TCRdb's assignment of TRBD2 cannot be checked, as there is no DNA. The CDR3 totals 19 residues. From germline, CDR1 is MNHEY and CDR2 SMNVEV (reference sequence). CDR3 region: CASSLSGLAGGYSYNEQFF.

The chain is built from TRBV11-2 and TRBJ2-5; TCRdb proposes TRBD2, but this gene call is untestable without DNA. CDR1 is SGHAT and CDR2 is FQNNGV in the germline V gene. This CDR3 has 15 residues. The CDR3 is CASSQEREVRETQYF.

The rearrangement links TRBV4-2 to TRBJ2-1; TCRdb proposes TRBD1, but this gene call is untestable without DNA. The CDR3 is 15 residues long. The germline V gene has CDR1 LGHNA and CDR2 YNFKEQ. The CDR3 protein is CASKRPGTQYNEQFF.